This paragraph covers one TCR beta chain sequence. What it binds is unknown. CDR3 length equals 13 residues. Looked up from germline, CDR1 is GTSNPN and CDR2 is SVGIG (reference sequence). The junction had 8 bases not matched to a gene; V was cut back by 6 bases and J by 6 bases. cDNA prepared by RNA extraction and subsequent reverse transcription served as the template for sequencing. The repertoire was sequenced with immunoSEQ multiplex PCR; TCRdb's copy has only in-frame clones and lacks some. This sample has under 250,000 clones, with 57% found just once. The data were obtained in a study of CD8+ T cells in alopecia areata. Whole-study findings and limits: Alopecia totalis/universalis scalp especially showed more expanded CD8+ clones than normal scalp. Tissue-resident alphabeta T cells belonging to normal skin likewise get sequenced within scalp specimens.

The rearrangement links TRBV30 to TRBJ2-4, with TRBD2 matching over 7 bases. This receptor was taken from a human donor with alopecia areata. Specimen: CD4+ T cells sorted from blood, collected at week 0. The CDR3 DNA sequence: TGTGCCTGCCGCCTGGGGGGGGGAAACATTCAGTACTTC. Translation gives CACRLGGGNIQYF.